These 13 T cell receptor beta chains were sequenced from one sample in a study of T cell repertoires and leukemia-associated antigens. Their antigen targets remain unknown. TCRdb called the 5' RACE reads again in MiXCR, with one record for every CDR3 protein. The table includes 10,000 to 15,000 distinct CDR3 sequences, about 41% detected once. Material for sequencing was CD3+ T cells sorted from blood and cultured. The receptors here all came from a female donor in good health.

The V and J genes are TRBV29-1 and TRBJ1-2, with D possibly TRBD1 on 5 matching bases. The germline V and J ends were trimmed by 4 bases and 8 bases, with 20 bases remaining between them. Germline CDR1 reads SQVTM; CDR2 reads ANQGSEA. This CDR3 region has 14 residues. The CDR3 bases are TGCAGCGTTGCAAGAGGACCAGGGAGCTACGGCTACACCTTC. Its translation is CSVARGPGSYGYTF.

In this sample, this clonotype turned up a few times. With a much larger clone just one base away, this may be a read error. The J gene is TRBJ2-3, the V gene TRBV6-5; 9 bases are a match to TRBD1. This CDR3 has 16 residues. The germline V gene encodes CDR1 MNHEY and CDR2 SVGAGI. The DNA for the CDR3 is TGTACCAGCAGTTACGGGACAGGGATAACCACAGATACGCAGTATTTT. This gives the protein CTSSYGTGITTDTQYF.

By share, this clonotype ranks as medium-sized. The J gene is TRBJ1-1, the V gene TRBV11-2; unclear D gene. V dropped 5 bases and J dropped 1 base, with 8 bases sitting between them. The CDR3 is 13 residues long. Germline CDR1 SGHAT, CDR2 FQNNGV. CDR3 residues: CASSPRQNTEAFF. The CDR3 DNA is TGTGCCAGCAGCCCTCGCCAGAACACTGAAGCTTTCTTT.

V usage is TRBV5-6 and J usage is TRBJ2-4; 9 nucleotides align to TRBD1. This CDR3 has 12 residues. The V segment lost 0 bases and the J segment 16 bases; nucleotides outside the gene matches: 5. Germline CDR1 and CDR2: SGHDT and YYEEEE. The CDR3 is CASSLAGGQGYF. CDR3 coding DNA: TGTGCCAGCAGCTTGGCAGGGGGACAGGGTTACTTC.

This clonotype showed up just a few times. Given a much more abundant clone one base away, this may be a read error. This chain connects TRBV18 to TRBJ1-5; the D gene is possibly TRBD1 (6 bases). The CDR3 is 12 amino acids. CDR1 is KGHSH and CDR2 is LQKENI in the germline V gene. Here the CDR3 DNA reads TGTGCCAGCTCAAGCAGGGGTCAGTCCCAGCATTTT. Its translation is CASSSRGQSQHF.

A remark on this clonotype: In this CDR3 the conserved last residue, phenylalanine or tryptophan, is missing, so a read error is likely. The chain couples TRBV20-1 to TRBJ1-5; possible D gene TRBD1, 5 bases. CDR1 is DFQATT, CDR2 SNEGSKA, per germline (reference sequence). The V and J ends lost 0 bases and 6 bases respectively, with 15 bases between them. The CDR3 has 15 amino acids. The CDR3 sequence is CSARDLSGGAQPQHL. CDR3 nucleotides: TGCAGTGCTAGAGATCTTTCGGGGGGAGCTCAGCCCCAGCATCTT.

As for this clonotype: A much bigger clone sits one base away, suggesting this may be a read error. V and J are TRBV5-6 and TRBJ1-2, with no clear D. Germline V gene sequence: CDR1 SGHDT, CDR2 YYEEEE. This CDR3 has 13 residues. The CDR3, as DNA: TGTGCCAGCAGCTTGGGACATTCCTATGGCTACTCCTTC. Its translation is CASSLGHSYGYSF.

This clonotype was detected a few times. This may come from a read error, since a much larger clone is one base off. The conserved phenylalanine or tryptophan normally closing the CDR3 is absent here, so this likely arose from a read error. This chain links TRBV20-1 with TRBJ2-7; D might be TRBD2 (6 bases). From germline, CDR1 is DFQATT and CDR2 SNEGSKA (reference sequence). The germline V and J ends were trimmed by 6 bases and 4 bases, with 16 bases remaining between them. This CDR3 has 13 residues. Here the CDR3 reads CSAIGSASYEQYI. The CDR3 nucleotides read TGCAGTGCAATCGGGAGTGCTTCTTACGAGCAGTACATC.

For this clonotype: At one end the junction does not follow the germline gene, possibly because of a read error. The J gene is TRBJ2-1, the V gene TRBV15; D gene unclear. CDR1 and CDR2 from the germline V gene are LNHNV and YYDKDF (reference sequence). The CDR3 contains 16 residues. DNA of the CDR3: TGTGCCACAAGCAGAGGTTATAGCTCCTCTCACAATGAGCGGTTCTTC. Translating gives CATSRGYSSSHNERFF.

This clonotype is termed medium-sized. The chain employs TRBV7-8 and TRBJ2-7; no reliable D call. Germline V gives CDR1 SGHVS, CDR2 FQNEAQ. The CDR3 runs to 13 residues. With 8 bases removed from V and 0 bases from J, the gap between germline ends came to 11 bases. DNA of the CDR3: TGTGCCAGCTCCGGAGTCTCCTCCTACGAGCAGTACTTC. Translation: CASSGVSSYEQYF.

Ten or more counts support this clonotype. The J gene is TRBJ1-5, the V gene TRBV4-1; D is unclear. Germline CDR1 reads MGHRA; CDR2 reads YSYEKL. The CDR3 covers 17 residues. The germline V and J ends were trimmed by 1 base and 3 bases, with 16 bases remaining between them. In nucleotides, the CDR3 is TGCGCCAGCAGCCAAGGTCCGCGTCACGGGGACAATCAGCCCCAGCATTTT. Its protein is CASSQGPRHGDNQPQHF.

This clonotype is categorized as medium-sized (0.01 to 0.1%). CDR3 in amino acids: CASSYTGELFF. The CDR3 bases are TGTGCCAGCAGTTACACCGGGGAGCTGTTTTTT. The chain carries TRBV12-3 or TRBV12-4 and TRBJ2-2; D is undetermined. The CDR3 extends over 11 amino acids. The V end lost 4 bases, the J end lost 3 bases, and 0 bases lay between the germline ends.

The CDR3 region is CATSDPAGTGEQYF. The CDR3 DNA reads TGTGCCACCAGTGACCCAGCGGGAACGGGCGAGCAGTACTTC. The V gene is TRBV24-1, the J gene TRBJ2-7; TRBD2 aligns across 7 bases. The germline CDR1 and CDR2 sequences are KGHDR and SFDVKD. J lost 6 bases, V lost 4 bases, and 8 bases had no gene match. This CDR3 has 14 residues.